The rows below give T cell receptor beta chains drawn from one sample of a study of blood T cell repertoires in COVID-19. Using immunoSEQ multiplex PCR, the repertoire was profiled, and TCRdb retains in-frame clones only, with some absent. This table has a few hundred thousand clones, nearly 90% appearing once. Sequences were obtained from PBMCs or T cells enriched from blood (not recorded which). The receptors shown here come from a woman aged 30 to 39 who had recovered from COVID-19. Both conserved end residues are trimmed from each CDR3. The D gene is left open where the match is weak. Expanded clones get a size class; other rows say once, few or many, or leave the size out.

ASSRTPGELF | NA | TRBV7-3 | NA
ASSPLGTYSYEQY | NA | TRBV28 | NA
ASSLDRGRGTEAF | NA | TRBV7-6 | TRBD1
ARSLQGLSEKLF | NA | TRBV5-3 | NA
ASSVQGFSNSPLH | NA | TRBV28 | NA
ASSPRLYGYT | NA | TRBV18 | NA
ASSRPDRTEAF | NA | TRBV7-9 | TRBD1
ASSSGRGKSSYNEQF | NA | TRBV28 | NA
ASRSGTTNEQF | NA | TRBV2 | NA
ASSELGLGGYT | NA | TRBV10-2 | NA
AWSAVGTEGNTIY | NA | TRBV30 | NA
ASSLMTGARDGYT | NA | TRBV28 | TRBD1
ASSVDRNYGYT | NA | TRBV6-5 | NA
ASSIPGHDIYGYT | NA | TRBV7-9 | NA
ASSYVSGWEFAF | NA | TRBV6-2/TRBV6-3 | NA
ASSSWTGADYGYT | NA | TRBV25-1 | TRBD1
ASSLPPNYGYT | NA | TRBV9 | NA
ASSLGQGSNYGYT | NA | TRBV19 | TRBD1
ASSYTPSPLH | NA | TRBV2 | NA
ASGQVDQPQH | NA | TRBV19 | TRBD1
ASSLGGAPQA | NA | TRBV11-3 | NA
ASGEPGGFNYGYT | NA | TRBV5-5 | NA
ASSWGQLNTGELF | NA | TRBV18 | TRBD1
ASSYTSGTVGEQY | NA | TRBV6-5 | TRBD1
ASSSQGAGESNSPLH | NA | TRBV28 | NA
ASSKTSAGGPFYNEQF | NA | TRBV5-4 | TRBD2
ASKHTLGQILFFGENEQF | NA | TRBV5-1 | NA
AWSLMTGISGNTIY | once | TRBV30 | NA
ASSFGVGETQY | NA | TRBV5-1 | NA
ASSLSTGTYNEQF | NA | TRBV5-1 | NA
ASSEWRGATNEQF | NA | TRBV2 | TRBD2
ASSEAGVPETQY | NA | TRBV10-1 | NA
ASSGTSGIAGELF | NA | TRBV5-1 | TRBD2
ATKGRLEGSNQPQH | NA | TRBV19 | NA
ASSPLDSLNEKLF | NA | TRBV28 | NA
ASSLMTGTGSYEQY | NA | TRBV5-5 | NA
ASSVGTANYGYT | NA | TRBV9 | NA
ASSSRPGQGGPITGYT | NA | TRBV11-3 | TRBD1
ASSYANRARNQPQH | NA | TRBV6-5 | NA
AWSALDRGAEAF | few | TRBV30 | TRBD1
ATRTGADQPQH | NA | TRBV10-3 | TRBD1
ASSPRGQGQLNGETQY | once | TRBV6-6 | TRBD1